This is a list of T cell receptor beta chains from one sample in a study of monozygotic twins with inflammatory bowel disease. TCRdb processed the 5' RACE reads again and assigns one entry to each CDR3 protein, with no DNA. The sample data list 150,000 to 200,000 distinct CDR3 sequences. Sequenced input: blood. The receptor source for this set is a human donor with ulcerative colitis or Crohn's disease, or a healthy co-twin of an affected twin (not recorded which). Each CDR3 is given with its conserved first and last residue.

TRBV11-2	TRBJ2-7	CASSSPRRGLAGEELVYEQYF
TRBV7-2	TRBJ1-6	CASSLAGVGNSPLHF
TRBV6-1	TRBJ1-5	CASSEVGASNQPQHF
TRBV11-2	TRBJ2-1	CASSLGPPGSSYNEQFF
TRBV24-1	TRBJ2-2	CATSSWDLSTGELFF
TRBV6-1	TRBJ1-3	CASRGPSERSSGNTIYF
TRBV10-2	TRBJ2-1	CASTGGSGSFRFF
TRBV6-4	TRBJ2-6	CASITGTGSRSGANVLTF
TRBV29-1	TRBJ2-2	CSVDWGTGELFF
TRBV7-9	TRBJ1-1	CASSPDLGENTEAFF
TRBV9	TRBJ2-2	CASGRTSGIIGELFF
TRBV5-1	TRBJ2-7	CASSLGGPARKVYEQYF
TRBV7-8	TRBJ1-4	CASSRGQFSNEKLFF
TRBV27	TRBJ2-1	CASSLASGPVHEQFF
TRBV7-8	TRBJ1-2	CASSLDPRSYGYTF
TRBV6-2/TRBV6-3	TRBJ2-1	CASSYEAYNEQFF
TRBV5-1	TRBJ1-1	CASSLAGRSTEAFF
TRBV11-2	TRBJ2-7	CASSFGSTYEQYF
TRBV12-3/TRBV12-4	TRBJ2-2	CATYRDRVTGELFF
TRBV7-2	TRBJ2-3	CASSSQGAGTDTQYF
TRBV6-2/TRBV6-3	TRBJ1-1	CASSYGYEMNTEAFF
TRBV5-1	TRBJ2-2	CASSVGQPGELFF
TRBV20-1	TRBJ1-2	CSASRNGWANYGYTF
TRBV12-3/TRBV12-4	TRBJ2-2	CASSFRGSPGTGELFF
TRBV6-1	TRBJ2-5	CASQTSGMAPGETQYF
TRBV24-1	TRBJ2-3	CATSDLMRTSDTQYF
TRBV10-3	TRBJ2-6	CAIKGSGANVLTF
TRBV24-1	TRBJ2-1	CATSDLLAGDRGKQFF
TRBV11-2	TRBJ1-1	CASSSLGPRGAREAFF
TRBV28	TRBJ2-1	CASSRGTVRRSDEQFF
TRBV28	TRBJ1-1	CASRDSEGRNTEAFF
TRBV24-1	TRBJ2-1	CAPDGASGRISSYNEQFF
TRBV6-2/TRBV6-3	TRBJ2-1	CASSYQAGGAYNEQFF
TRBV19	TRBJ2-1	CASSIAPPAGAVNEQFF
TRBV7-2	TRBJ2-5	CASSSMIQETQYF
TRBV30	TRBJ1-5	CAWSGSNQPQHF
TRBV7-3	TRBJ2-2	CASSSTASGITNTGELFF
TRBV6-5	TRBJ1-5	CASSYSKNSNQPQHF
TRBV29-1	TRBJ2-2	CSVSRLGPGTGELFF
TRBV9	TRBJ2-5	CASSVGEETQYF
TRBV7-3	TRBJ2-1	CASSLSGAGNEQFF
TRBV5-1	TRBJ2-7	CASSTTGGVYEQYF
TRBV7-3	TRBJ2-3	CASSLGGEGDTQYF
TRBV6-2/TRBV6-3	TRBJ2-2	CASSYFRQGELFF
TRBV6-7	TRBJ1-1	CASSTPPRELAFF
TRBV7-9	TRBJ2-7	CASSLGTDGLSYEQYF
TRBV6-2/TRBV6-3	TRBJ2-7	CASSYRRRGDYEQYF
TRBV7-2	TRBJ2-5	CASSLALLLQETQYF
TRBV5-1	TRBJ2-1	CASSPPGLAGPSSYNEQFF
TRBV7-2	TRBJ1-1	CASRKGQNTEAFF
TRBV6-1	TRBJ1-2	CASSETNSLNYGYTF
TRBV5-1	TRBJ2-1	CASSLIAETHNEQFF
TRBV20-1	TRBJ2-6	CSASVVSGANVLTF
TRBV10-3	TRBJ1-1	CAINHGQNTEAFF
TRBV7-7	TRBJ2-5	CASSATSDQETQYF
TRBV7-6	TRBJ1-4	CASTPNEFPNVKLFF
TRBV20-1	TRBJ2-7	CSARDWASGSYEQYF
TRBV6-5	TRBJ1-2	CASSYSPGQNHGYTF
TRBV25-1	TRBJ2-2	CASSEYTQSTGELFF